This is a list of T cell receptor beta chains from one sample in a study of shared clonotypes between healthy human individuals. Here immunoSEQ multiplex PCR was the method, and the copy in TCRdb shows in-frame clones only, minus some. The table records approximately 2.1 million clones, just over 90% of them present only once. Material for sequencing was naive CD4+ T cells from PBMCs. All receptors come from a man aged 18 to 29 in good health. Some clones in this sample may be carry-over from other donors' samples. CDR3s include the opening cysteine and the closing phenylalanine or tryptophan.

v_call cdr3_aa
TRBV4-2 CASSQDDSRTEAFF
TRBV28 CAITPTGQSREQYF
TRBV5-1 CASSGGTGRTEAFF
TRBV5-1 CASSLSAAQETQYF
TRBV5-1 CASSLGLSLTNYGYTF
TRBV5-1 CASSLGTGGFSSYEQYF
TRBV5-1 CASSREGYEQYF
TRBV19 CASTPGTLLNTEAFF
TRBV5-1 CASSSLGQGYYEQYF
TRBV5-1 CASSFRDGDYGYTF
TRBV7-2 CASSNGALFYEQYF
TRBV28 CASSSRTDLNEKLFF
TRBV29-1 CSSTLGDYGYTF
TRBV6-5 CASSYSPTPRAQEQYF
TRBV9 CASSVAPRTGLGELFF
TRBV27 CASSLLGQAIGELFF
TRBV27 CASNLVGGPPLNEQFF
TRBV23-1 CASSQRLSSGANVLTF
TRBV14 CASSQSPVAGELFF
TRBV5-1 CASTGTGGHNEQFF
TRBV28 CASSLIAGGAYNEQFF
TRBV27 CASSPGGQIANYGYTF
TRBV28 CASRRGTGVYEQYF
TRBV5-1 CASSLGGTGSEQYF
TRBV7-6 CASSPGLAELSYEQYF
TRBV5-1 CASGRLAGEGETQYF
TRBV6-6 CASTTIRDSRTDTQYF
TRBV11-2 CASSLGARSTNTGELFF
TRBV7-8 CASSHGQTGKNIQYF
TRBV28 CASRTSDTPLRETQYF
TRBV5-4 CASSLGGEGYGYTF
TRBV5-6 CASSLGGYSYNEQFF
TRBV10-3 CAISPGQGSYEQYF
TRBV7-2 CASSLDSGGYTGELFF
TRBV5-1 CASSFYLTSGSSTDTQYF
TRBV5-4 CASSLMGEAFF
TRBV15 CATSRVGAGGELFF
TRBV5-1 CASSLGTAYNEQFF
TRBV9 CASSVEGVGELFF
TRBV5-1 CASQTSGGSTDTQYF
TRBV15 CATSRGNWDGYTF
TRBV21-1 CASSKGSSGKGEQFF
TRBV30 CAWTGPGTDTQYF
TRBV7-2 CASSLSTRGSGRAYEQYF
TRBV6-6 CASSYSAGGQPQHF
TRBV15 CATSRAGTSRTGELFF
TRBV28 CASQYGTGLPLHF
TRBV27 CASMSLDTIYF
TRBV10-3 CATGTFGSGNTIYF
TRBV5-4 CASSPGVGAGGPDTQYF
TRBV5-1 CASFDLAGVGNEQFF
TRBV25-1 CASSPAVQSEQYF
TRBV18 CASSPPSYNEQFF
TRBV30 CAWNTGLNTGELFF
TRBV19 CASSDTGYEQYF